The rows below give T cell receptor beta chains drawn from one sample of a study of blood T cells in healthy people across ages. TCRdb passed the 5' RACE reads through MiXCR, listing each CDR3 protein once. The table shows approximately 820,000 distinct CDR3 sequences, with around 45% occurring only once. The material sequenced was blood. The receptor source for this set is a man aged 55 to 70 in good health. The CDR3 runs from the conserved cysteine through the conserved F or W. The order of the fields is D gene, J gene, V gene, clone size, CDR3 protein, CDR3 DNA. The D gene is left open where the match is weak. The size of a clone is reported for some rows only, either as once, few or many, or as a class for expanded clones.

D gene: -
J gene: TRBJ2-1
V gene: TRBV29-1
clone size: few
CDR3 protein: CSVRDWLNEQFF
CDR3 DNA: TGCAGCGTGCGGGACTGGCTCAATGAGCAGTTCTTC

D gene: TRBD1
J gene: TRBJ1-2
V gene: TRBV12-3/TRBV12-4
clone size: few
CDR3 protein: CASRRTGDGYTF
CDR3 DNA: TGTGCCAGCAGACGGACAGGGGATGGCTACACCTTC

D gene: TRBD1
J gene: TRBJ1-2
V gene: TRBV2
clone size: -
CDR3 protein: CASAGTETNYGYTF
CDR3 DNA: TGTGCCAGCGCAGGGACAGAGACTAACTATGGCTACACCTTC

D gene: -
J gene: TRBJ2-3
V gene: TRBV7-2
clone size: -
CDR3 protein: CASSLMGLSTDTQYF
CDR3 DNA: TGTGCCAGCAGCTTAATGGGACTGAGCACAGATACGCAGTATTTT

D gene: -
J gene: TRBJ2-1
V gene: TRBV6-2/TRBV6-3
clone size: few
CDR3 protein: CASSPQKEQFF
CDR3 DNA: TGTGCCAGCAGTCCCCAAAAGGAGCAGTTCTTC

D gene: TRBD1
J gene: TRBJ1-6
V gene: TRBV5-6
clone size: -
CDR3 protein: CASSPSDRDNSPLHF
CDR3 DNA: TGTGCCAGCAGCCCGTCGGACAGGGATAATTCACCCCTCCACTTT

D gene: -
J gene: TRBJ2-7
V gene: TRBV4-1
clone size: -
CDR3 protein: CASSQDFSPSSYEQYF
CDR3 DNA: TGCGCCAGCAGCCAAGATTTCAGCCCGAGCTCCTACGAGCAGTACTTC

D gene: -
J gene: TRBJ1-2
V gene: TRBV12-3/TRBV12-4
clone size: -
CDR3 protein: CASSFGAGGLNGYTF
CDR3 DNA: TGTGCCAGCAGTTTTGGGGCCGGAGGGCTGAATGGCTACACCTTC

D gene: TRBD1
J gene: TRBJ1-1
V gene: TRBV28
clone size: -
CDR3 protein: CASSSPQGRNTEAFF
CDR3 DNA: TGTGCCAGCAGTTCGCCACAGGGGAGGAACACTGAAGCTTTCTTT

D gene: -
J gene: TRBJ2-5
V gene: TRBV6-2/TRBV6-3
clone size: many
CDR3 protein: CASSYAGVTQYF
CDR3 DNA: TGTGCCAGCAGTTACGCCGGGGTCACCCAGTACTTC

D gene: TRBD1
J gene: TRBJ1-5
V gene: TRBV6-1
clone size: many
CDR3 protein: CATEKGAGNQPQHF
CDR3 DNA: TGTGCCACCGAGAAGGGGGCTGGCAATCAGCCCCAGCATTTT

D gene: -
J gene: TRBJ2-1
V gene: TRBV5-1
clone size: -
CDR3 protein: CASSLERQGNEQFF
CDR3 DNA: TGCGCCAGCAGCTTGGAACGCCAGGGGAATGAGCAGTTCTTC

D gene: TRBD1
J gene: TRBJ2-7
V gene: TRBV7-2
clone size: once
CDR3 protein: CANSERGQNYEQYF
CDR3 DNA: TGTGCCAACAGCGAGAGGGGACAGAACTACGAGCAGTACTTC

D gene: -
J gene: TRBJ2-1
V gene: TRBV12-3/TRBV12-4
clone size: many
CDR3 protein: CASSLRPETYNEQFF
CDR3 DNA: TGTGCCAGCAGTTTAAGGCCCGAAACTTACAATGAGCAGTTCTTC

D gene: TRBD2
J gene: TRBJ2-5
V gene: TRBV6-6
clone size: once
CDR3 protein: CASSRGTSGVPSQYF
CDR3 DNA: TGTGCCAGCAGCCGCGGGACTAGCGGGGTCCCGTCCCAGTACTTC

D gene: TRBD1
J gene: TRBJ2-3
V gene: TRBV7-2
clone size: once
CDR3 protein: CASSFNRGSTDTQYF
CDR3 DNA: TGTGCCAGCAGCTTTAACAGGGGTAGCACAGATACGCAGTATTTT

D gene: TRBD1
J gene: TRBJ2-7
V gene: TRBV20-1
clone size: -
CDR3 protein: CSATSGTGDYEQYF
CDR3 DNA: TGCAGTGCTACCTCCGGGACAGGGGACTACGAGCAGTACTTC

D gene: -
J gene: TRBJ1-2
V gene: TRBV6-2/TRBV6-3
clone size: few
CDR3 protein: CASSLTVLYGYTF
CDR3 DNA: TGTGCCAGCAGCTTGACGGTCCTCTATGGCTACACCTTC

D gene: -
J gene: TRBJ1-1
V gene: TRBV3-1
clone size: -
CDR3 protein: CASSQDRTVRNTEAFF
CDR3 DNA: TGTGCCAGCAGCCAAGACCGGACAGTAAGGAACACTGAAGCTTTCTTT

D gene: TRBD2
J gene: TRBJ2-1
V gene: TRBV4-3
clone size: few
CDR3 protein: CASSQWLAAYNEQFF
CDR3 DNA: TGCGCCAGCAGCCAATGGCTAGCGGCATACAATGAGCAGTTCTTC

D gene: -
J gene: TRBJ1-6
V gene: TRBV3-1
clone size: -
CDR3 protein: CASSPAWHQNSPLHF
CDR3 DNA: TGTGCCAGCAGCCCCGCGTGGCACCAGAATTCACCCCTCCACTTT

D gene: TRBD1
J gene: TRBJ1-5
V gene: TRBV7-3
clone size: -
CDR3 protein: CASRLFPTGSQPQHF
CDR3 DNA: TGTGCCAGCAGACTATTCCCGACAGGGAGTCAGCCCCAGCATTTT

D gene: -
J gene: TRBJ2-7
V gene: TRBV7-9
clone size: -
CDR3 protein: CASGSAESYNEQYF
CDR3 DNA: TGTGCCAGCGGGTCGGCGGAGTCCTACAATGAGCAGTACTTC

D gene: -
J gene: TRBJ2-6
V gene: TRBV4-1
clone size: -
CDR3 protein: CASSQAGRPRTGANVLTF
CDR3 DNA: TGCGCCAGCAGCCAGGCGGGACGACCCAGAACTGGGGCCAACGTCCTGACTTTC

D gene: TRBD1
J gene: TRBJ2-1
V gene: TRBV9
clone size: -
CDR3 protein: CASSRQGDYNEQFF
CDR3 DNA: TGTGCCAGCAGCAGACAGGGAGACTACAATGAGCAGTTCTTC

D gene: -
J gene: TRBJ2-1
V gene: TRBV24-1
clone size: -
CDR3 protein: CATTASGALDNEQFF
CDR3 DNA: TGTGCCACCACTGCCTCGGGAGCCTTAGACAATGAGCAGTTCTTC

D gene: -
J gene: TRBJ2-7
V gene: TRBV27
clone size: -
CDR3 protein: CASSLVQGKGYEQYF
CDR3 DNA: TGTGCCAGCAGTTTAGTGCAGGGGAAGGGCTACGAGCAGTACTTC

D gene: -
J gene: TRBJ2-3
V gene: TRBV2
clone size: many
CDR3 protein: CASRGAGYKGDTQYF
CDR3 DNA: TGTGCCAGCCGCGGTGCGGGCTACAAAGGAGATACGCAGTATTTT

D gene: -
J gene: TRBJ2-7
V gene: TRBV20-1
clone size: -
CDR3 protein: CSARGLASYEQYF
CDR3 DNA: TGCAGTGCTAGAGGTCTAGCTTCCTACGAGCAGTACTTC

D gene: -
J gene: TRBJ2-1
V gene: TRBV10-3
clone size: few
CDR3 protein: CAISTGTYSNEQFF
CDR3 DNA: TGTGCCATCAGTACAGGGACCTATTCCAATGAGCAGTTCTTC

D gene: TRBD2
J gene: TRBJ2-1
V gene: TRBV3-1
clone size: -
CDR3 protein: CASSSSGAGDEQFF
CDR3 DNA: TGTGCCAGCAGCTCCAGCGGGGCCGGGGATGAGCAGTTCTTC

D gene: -
J gene: TRBJ1-1
V gene: TRBV20-1
clone size: -
CDR3 protein: CSAPTPMNTEAFF
CDR3 DNA: TGCAGTGCTCCGACACCTATGAACACTGAAGCTTTCTTT

D gene: -
J gene: TRBJ1-1
V gene: TRBV6-2/TRBV6-3
clone size: few
CDR3 protein: CASSYGLGRNTEAFF
CDR3 DNA: TGTGCCAGCAGTTACGGTCTGGGAAGGAACACTGAAGCTTTCTTT